Described below is a single TCR beta chain sequence and its context. Its antigen is unknown. Time point defined: newly diagnosed GD, antithyroid drugs for less than 3 months. Construction of the TCR library relied on RNA isolated from PBMCs. The CDR3 is 15 amino acids. V dropped 3 bases and J dropped 4; count of bases not matched to a gene: 5. Germline CDR1 SGHTA, CDR2 FQGNSA. Arm-PCR with iRepertoire HTBI primers amplified the CDR3 regions for these TCR beta libraries. One entry per CDR3 protein, called by TCRdb with MiXCR from the multiplex PCR reads. The table lists a few hundred thousand distinct CDR3 sequences, 10% to 15% of them singletons. The data are from a study of regulatory T cells in long-lasting Graves disease. Findings of the study overall: Small numbers of samples may have cut accuracy.

These data were also filed under a second study, of T cells in Graves' hyperthyroidism and ophthalmopathy. This second report adds: HTBI primers drove first-round RT-PCR of the TCR CDR3.

The rearrangement joins TRBV7-2 to TRBJ2-5, with TRBD2 matching over 10 bases. The clonotype comes from a woman in her late teens or twenties with Graves disease. Sample: peripheral blood mononuclear cells (PBMCs), taken at new diagnosis, from a patient treated with antithyroid drugs. CDR3 sequence reads: CASSFIRTSGETQYF. CDR3 DNA sequence: TGTGCCAGCAGCTTCATCCGGACTAGCGGAGAGACCCAGTACTTC. The complete variable domain, with remaining parts taken from reference TRBV7-2 and TRBJ2-5, reads GAGVSQSPSNKVTEKGKDVELRCDPISGHTALYWYRQSLGQGLEFLIYFQGNSAPDKSGLPSDRFSAERTGGSVSTLTIQRTQQEDSAVYLCASSFIRTSGETQYFGPGTRLLVL.